One T cell receptor beta chain is described in this entry. These data are taken from a study of blood T cell repertoires in COVID-19. Study overall: PBMCs, B-cell-depleted T cells, or T cells were the source of the cDNA or gDNA that made up the material.

V shed 3 bases and J 4 bases; nucleotides not matched to a gene: 8. The germline V gene has CDR1 KGHSH and CDR2 LQKENI. This CDR3 has 15 residues. Sequenced by immunoSEQ multiplex PCR; TCRdb stores in-frame clones only, minus some. The data show over 150,000 clones, approximately 73% seen once. This receptor was obtained from an elderly woman with acute or convalescent COVID-19. The chain has TRBV18 and TRBJ1-2; 7 bases map to TRBD1. The material sequenced was peripheral blood. CDR3 in DNA: TGTGCCAGCTCACCTATGGGACAGCGTGGCTATGGCTACACCTTC. This translates into CASSPMGQRGYGYTF.